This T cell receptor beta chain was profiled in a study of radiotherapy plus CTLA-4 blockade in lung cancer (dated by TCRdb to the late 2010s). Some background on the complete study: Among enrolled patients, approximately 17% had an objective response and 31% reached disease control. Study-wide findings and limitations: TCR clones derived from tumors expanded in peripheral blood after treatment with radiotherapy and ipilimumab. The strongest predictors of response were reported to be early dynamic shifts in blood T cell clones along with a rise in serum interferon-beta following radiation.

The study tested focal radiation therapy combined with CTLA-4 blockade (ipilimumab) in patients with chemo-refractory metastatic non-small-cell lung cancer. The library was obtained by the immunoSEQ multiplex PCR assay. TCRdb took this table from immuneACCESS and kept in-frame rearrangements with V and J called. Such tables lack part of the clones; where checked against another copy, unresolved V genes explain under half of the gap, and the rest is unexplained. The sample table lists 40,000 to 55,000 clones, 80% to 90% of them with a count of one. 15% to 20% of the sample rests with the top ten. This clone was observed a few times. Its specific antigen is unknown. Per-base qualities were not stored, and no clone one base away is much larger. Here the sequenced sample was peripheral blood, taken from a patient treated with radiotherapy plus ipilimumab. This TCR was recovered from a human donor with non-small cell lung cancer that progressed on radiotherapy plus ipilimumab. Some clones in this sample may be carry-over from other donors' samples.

The CDR3 protein sequence reads: CASSQELRVTEAFF. The DNA reads TGCGCCAGCAGCCAAGAGCTCAGGGTCACTGAAGCTTTCTTT. The chain is assembled from TRBV4-3 and TRBJ1-1, with a tentative D gene TRBD1 over 5 matching bases. From the cysteine up to the phenylalanine, the CDR3 has a length of 14 residues. Only the CDR3 DNA is retained, 42 bases long and in frame from the first base. Per the germline V gene, LGHNA is the CDR1 and YSLEER is the CDR2. V drops 0 bases and J drops 4 bases, leaving 9 bases in between.